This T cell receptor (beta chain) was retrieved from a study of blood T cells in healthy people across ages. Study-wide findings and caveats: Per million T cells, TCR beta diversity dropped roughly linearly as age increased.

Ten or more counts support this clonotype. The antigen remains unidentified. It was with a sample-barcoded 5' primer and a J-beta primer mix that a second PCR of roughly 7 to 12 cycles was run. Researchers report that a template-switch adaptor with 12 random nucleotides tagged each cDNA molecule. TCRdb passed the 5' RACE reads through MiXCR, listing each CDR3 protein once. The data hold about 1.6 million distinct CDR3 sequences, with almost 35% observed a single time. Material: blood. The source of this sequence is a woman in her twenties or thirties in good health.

The CDR3 sequence is CASSELVLRTDTQYF. DNA of the CDR3: TGTGCCAGCAGTGAATTGGTGTTGCGGACAGATACGCAGTATTTT. The chain combines TRBV6-1 with TRBJ2-3; the D is unclear. The CDR3 totals 15 residues. CDR1 and CDR2 from the germline V gene are MNHNS and SASEGT. Deletions cut 2 bases from V and 3 bases from J, with 12 bases between.